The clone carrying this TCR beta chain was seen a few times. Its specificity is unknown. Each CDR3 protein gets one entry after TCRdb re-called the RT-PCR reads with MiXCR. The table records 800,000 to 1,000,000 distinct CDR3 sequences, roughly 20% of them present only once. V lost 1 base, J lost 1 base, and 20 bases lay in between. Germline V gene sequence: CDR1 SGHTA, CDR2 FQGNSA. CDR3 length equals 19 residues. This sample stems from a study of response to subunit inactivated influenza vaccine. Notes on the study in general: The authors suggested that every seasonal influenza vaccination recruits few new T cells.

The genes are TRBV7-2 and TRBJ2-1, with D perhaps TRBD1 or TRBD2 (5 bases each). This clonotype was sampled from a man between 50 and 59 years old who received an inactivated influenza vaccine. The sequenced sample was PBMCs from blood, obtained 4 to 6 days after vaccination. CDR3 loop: CASSLDALVGVRSYNEQFF. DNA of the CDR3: TGTGCCAGCAGCTTAGACGCTCTAGTGGGGGTAAGGTCCTACAATGAGCAGTTCTTC.